The clone carrying this T cell receptor beta chain was detected a few times. Its antigen remains unidentified. TCRdb redid the calling of the RACE reads with MiXCR, one entry per CDR3 protein. The repertoire holds some 38,000 distinct CDR3 sequences, with approximately 9.5% as singletons. The CDR3 extends over 12 amino acids. CDR1 and CDR2 from the germline V gene are SEHNR and FQNEAQ (reference sequence). Trimming pared 4 bases from V and 4 bases from J, leaving 6 bases between. The sample originates from a study of human T cells and chemical hapten exposure. Study information: DPC at 2% was the sensitizing agent, placed on 2 cm by 2 cm of upper inner arm skin. Slight differences in pooled library volume were the main source of varying TCR yields across samples.

Time point in this sample: patch test 3, about 24 weeks after DPC sensitization. The treatment: therapeutic diphenylcyclopropenone sensitization with weekly scalp DPC. Total RNA extraction was carried out from unfractionated whole blood. General observations from the study: Expanded TCRs showed more large CDR3 clusters than pre-sensitization or healthy control sets.

Here the sequenced sample was whole blood, taken in connection with sensitization to the hapten diphenylcyclopropenone (DPC). This sequence joins TRBV7-9 and TRBJ2-3; D gene ambiguous. The sequence was collected from a man aged 50 to 60 with alopecia areata. Some clones in this sample may be carry-over from other donors' samples. The CDR3 DNA reads TGTGCCAGCAGCTCCACGGCAGATACGCAGTATTTT. Protein: CASSSTADTQYF.